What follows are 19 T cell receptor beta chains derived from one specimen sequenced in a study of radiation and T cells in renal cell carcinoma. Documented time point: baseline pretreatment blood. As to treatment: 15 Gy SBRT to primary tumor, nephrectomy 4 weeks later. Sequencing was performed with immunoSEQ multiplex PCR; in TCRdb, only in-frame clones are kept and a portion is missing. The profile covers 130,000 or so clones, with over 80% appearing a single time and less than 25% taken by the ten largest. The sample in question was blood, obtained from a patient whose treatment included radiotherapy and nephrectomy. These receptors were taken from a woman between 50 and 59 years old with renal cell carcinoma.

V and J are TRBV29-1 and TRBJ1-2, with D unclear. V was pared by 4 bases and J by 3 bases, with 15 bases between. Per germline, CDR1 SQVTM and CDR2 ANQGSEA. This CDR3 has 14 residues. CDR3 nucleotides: TGCAGCGTTGCCCTTCCAGCCCCTGACTATGGCTACACCTTC. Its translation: CSVALPAPDYGYTF.

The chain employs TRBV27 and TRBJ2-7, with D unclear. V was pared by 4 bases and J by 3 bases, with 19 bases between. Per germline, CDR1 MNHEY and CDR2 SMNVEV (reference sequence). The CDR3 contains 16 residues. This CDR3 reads CASSSLRLVVCYEQYF. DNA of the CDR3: TGTGCCAGCAGTTCCCTCAGGCTCGTGGTTTGCTACGAGCAGTACTTC.

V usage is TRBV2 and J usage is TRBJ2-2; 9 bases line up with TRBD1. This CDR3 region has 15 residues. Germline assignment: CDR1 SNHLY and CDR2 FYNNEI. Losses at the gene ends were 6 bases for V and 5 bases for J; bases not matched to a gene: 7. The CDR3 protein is CASSLQGARTGELFF. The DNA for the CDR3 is TGTGCCAGCAGCCTACAGGGGGCGAGGACCGGGGAGCTGTTTTTT.

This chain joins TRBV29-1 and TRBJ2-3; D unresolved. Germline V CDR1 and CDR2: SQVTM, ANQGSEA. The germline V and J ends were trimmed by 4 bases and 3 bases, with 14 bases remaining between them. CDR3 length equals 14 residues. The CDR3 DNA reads TGCAGCGTTGTGGGTCTTGGGGTGACAGATACGCAGTATTTT. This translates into CSVVGLGVTDTQYF.

The CDR3 protein is CASSVGAGTGNTIYF. CDR3 DNA: TGTGCCAGCAGCGTAGGAGCAGGAACTGGAAACACCATATATTTT. The chain has TRBV9 and TRBJ1-3, with unresolved D. In germline, CDR1 is SGDLS, CDR2 YYNGEE. V dropped 0 bases and J dropped 2 bases, with 9 bases sitting between them. This CDR3 is built from 15 residues.

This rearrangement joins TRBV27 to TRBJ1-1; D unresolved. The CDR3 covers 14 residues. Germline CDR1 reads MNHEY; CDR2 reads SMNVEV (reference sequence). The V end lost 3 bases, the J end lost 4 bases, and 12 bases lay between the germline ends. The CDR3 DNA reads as TGTGCCAGCAGTTTCTCCTCGGAGGGCACTGAAGCTTTCTTT. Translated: CASSFSSEGTEAFF.

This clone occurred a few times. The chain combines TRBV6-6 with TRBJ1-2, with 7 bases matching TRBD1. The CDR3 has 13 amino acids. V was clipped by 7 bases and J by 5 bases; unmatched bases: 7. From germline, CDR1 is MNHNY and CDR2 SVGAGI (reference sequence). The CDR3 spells CASTLTGRYGYTF. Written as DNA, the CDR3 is TGTGCCAGCACCCTGACAGGGAGGTATGGCTACACCTTC.

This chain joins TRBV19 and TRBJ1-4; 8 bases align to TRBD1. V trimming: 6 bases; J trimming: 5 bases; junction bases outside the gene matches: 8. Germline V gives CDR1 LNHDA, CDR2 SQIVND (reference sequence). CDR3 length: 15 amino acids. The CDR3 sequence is CASSAQGAVNEKLFF. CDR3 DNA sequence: TGTGCCAGTAGCGCCCAGGGGGCTGTAAATGAAAAACTGTTTTTT.

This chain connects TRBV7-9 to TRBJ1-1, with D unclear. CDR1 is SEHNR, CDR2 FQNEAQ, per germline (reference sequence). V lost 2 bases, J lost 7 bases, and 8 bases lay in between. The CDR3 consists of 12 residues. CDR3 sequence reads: CASSLTAGEAFF. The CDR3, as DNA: TGTGCCAGCAGCTTAACGGCCGGTGAAGCTTTCTTT.

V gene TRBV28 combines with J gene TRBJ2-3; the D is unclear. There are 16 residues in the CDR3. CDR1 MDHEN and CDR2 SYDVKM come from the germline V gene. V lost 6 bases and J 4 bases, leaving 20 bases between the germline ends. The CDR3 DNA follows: TGTGCCAGCAGCCTTGTTTCCCTCGCGAAGGCAGATACGCAGTATTTT. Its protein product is CASSLVSLAKADTQYF.

CDR3 sequence (DNA): TGTGCCAGCAGCGCATGGACAGGAGCGAACACCGGGGAGCTGTTTTTT. This encodes CASSAWTGANTGELFF. This chain links TRBV9 with TRBJ2-2; 7 bases align to TRBD1. This CDR3 has 16 amino acids. Germline V gene sequence: CDR1 SGDLS, CDR2 YYNGEE. V trimming: 3 bases; J trimming: 0 bases; junction bases outside the gene matches: 5.

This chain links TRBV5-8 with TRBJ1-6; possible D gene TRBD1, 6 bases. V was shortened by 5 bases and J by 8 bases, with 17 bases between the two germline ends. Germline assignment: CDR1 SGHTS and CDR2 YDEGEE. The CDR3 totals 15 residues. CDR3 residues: CASRPTGSWDSPLHF. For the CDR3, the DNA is TGTGCCAGCAGGCCGACAGGTTCCTGGGATTCACCCCTCCACTTT.

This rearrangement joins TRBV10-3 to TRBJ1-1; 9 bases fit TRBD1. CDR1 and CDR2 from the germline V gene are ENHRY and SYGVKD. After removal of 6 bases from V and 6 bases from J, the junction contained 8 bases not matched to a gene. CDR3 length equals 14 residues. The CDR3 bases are TGTGCCATCAGCTCCGGGACAGGGTTTGCTGAAGCTTTCTTT. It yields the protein CAISSGTGFAEAFF.

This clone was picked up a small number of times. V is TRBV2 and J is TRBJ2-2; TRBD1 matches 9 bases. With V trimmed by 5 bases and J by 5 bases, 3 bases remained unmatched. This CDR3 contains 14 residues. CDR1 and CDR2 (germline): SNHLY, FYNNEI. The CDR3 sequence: CASSRDRGTGELFF. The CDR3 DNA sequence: TGTGCCAGCAGTCGAGACAGGGGGACCGGGGAGCTGTTTTTT. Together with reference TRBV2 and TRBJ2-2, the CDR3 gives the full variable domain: EPEVTQTPSHQVTQMGQEVILRCVPISNHLYFYWYRQILGQKVEFLVSFYNNEISEKSEIFDDQFSVERPDGSNFTLKIRSTKLEDSAMYFCASSRDRGTGELFFGEGSRLTVL.

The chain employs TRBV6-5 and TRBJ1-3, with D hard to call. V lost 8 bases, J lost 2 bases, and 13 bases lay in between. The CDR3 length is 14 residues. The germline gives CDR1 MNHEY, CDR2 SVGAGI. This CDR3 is CASGKGGTGNTIYF. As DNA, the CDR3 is TGTGCCAGCGGGAAGGGAGGCACTGGAAACACCATATATTTT.

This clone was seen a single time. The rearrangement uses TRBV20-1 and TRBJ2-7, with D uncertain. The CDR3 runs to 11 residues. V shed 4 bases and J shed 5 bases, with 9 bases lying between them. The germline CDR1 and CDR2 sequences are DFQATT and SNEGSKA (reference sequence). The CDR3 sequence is CSAISDNEQYF. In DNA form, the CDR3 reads TGCAGTGCTATTTCCGACAACGAGCAGTACTTC.

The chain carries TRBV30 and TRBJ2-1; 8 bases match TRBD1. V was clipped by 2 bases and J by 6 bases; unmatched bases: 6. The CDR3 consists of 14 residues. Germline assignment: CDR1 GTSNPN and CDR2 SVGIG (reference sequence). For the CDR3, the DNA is TGTGCCTGGAGTTTGAACAGGGGGTGCAATGAGCAGTTCTTC. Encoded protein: CAWSLNRGCNEQFF.

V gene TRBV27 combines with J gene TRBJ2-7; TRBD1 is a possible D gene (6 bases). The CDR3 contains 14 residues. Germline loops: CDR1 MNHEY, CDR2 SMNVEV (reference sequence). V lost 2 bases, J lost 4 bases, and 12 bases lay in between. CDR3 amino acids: CASSLRRQAYEQYF. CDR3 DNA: TGTGCCAGCAGTTTACGTAGACAGGCATACGAGCAGTACTTC.

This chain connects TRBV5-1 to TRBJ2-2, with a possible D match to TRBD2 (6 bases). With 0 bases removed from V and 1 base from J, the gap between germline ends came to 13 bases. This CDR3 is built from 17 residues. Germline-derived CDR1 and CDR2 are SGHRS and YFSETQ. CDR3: CASSLGRGLMNTGELFF. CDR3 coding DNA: TGCGCCAGCAGCTTGGGACGGGGACTTATGAACACCGGGGAGCTGTTTTTT.